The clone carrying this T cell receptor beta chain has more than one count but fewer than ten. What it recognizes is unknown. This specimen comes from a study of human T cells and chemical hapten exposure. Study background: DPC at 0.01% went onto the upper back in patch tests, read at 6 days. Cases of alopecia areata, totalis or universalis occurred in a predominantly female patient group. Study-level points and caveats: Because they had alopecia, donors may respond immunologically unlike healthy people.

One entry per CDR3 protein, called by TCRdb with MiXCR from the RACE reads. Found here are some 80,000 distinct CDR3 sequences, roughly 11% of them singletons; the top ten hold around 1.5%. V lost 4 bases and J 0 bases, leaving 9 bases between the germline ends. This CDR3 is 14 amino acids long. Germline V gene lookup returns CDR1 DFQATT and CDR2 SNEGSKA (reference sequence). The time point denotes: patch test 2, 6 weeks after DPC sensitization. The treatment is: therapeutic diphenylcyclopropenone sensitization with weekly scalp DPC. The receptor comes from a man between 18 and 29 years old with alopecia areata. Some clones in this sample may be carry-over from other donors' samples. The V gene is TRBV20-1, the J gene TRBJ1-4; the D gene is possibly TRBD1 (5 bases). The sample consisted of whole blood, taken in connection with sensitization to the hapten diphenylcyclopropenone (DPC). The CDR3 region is CSATDSATNEKLFF. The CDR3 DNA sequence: TGCAGTGCTACTGACAGTGCAACTAATGAAAAACTGTTTTTT.